The 26 T cell receptor beta chains presented below share a single source sample, sequenced in a study of T-cell memory formation after mild COVID-19. TCRdb re-analysed the 5' RACE reads in MiXCR, keeping a single row per CDR3 protein. The table includes 530,000 or so distinct CDR3 sequences, 17% detected once. Sequenced sample: PBMCs or a T cell subset sorted from them (not recorded which). The receptors originated from an adult woman who had mild COVID-19 (a few samples of this study predate the infection). Cell type and time point are not known.

This clonotype was picked up a small number of times. The chain combines TRBV11-3 with TRBJ1-5; TRBD1 agrees at 7 bases. The CDR3 extends over 14 amino acids. The V gene's germline CDR1 is SGHNT and CDR2 YENEEA. The V gene end was trimmed by 5 bases and the J gene end by 4 bases; junction bases not matched to a gene: 5. The CDR3 region has the DNA TGTGCCAGCAGCCTCCGGGACAGAAATCAGCCCCAGCATTTT. It yields the protein CASSLRDRNQPQHF.

This clonotype was seen only a few times. The chain combines TRBV4-2 with TRBJ2-7; 9 bases fit TRBD1. CDR1 LGHNA and CDR2 YNFKEQ come from the germline V gene. The CDR3 has 14 amino acids. V dropped 5 bases and J dropped 0; count of bases not matched to a gene: 2. This CDR3 is CASSDRGSSYEQYF. For the CDR3, the DNA is TGTGCCAGCAGCGACAGGGGGAGCTCCTACGAGCAGTACTTC.

This clonotype was counted a single time. The CDR3 region is CASSFEHYEQYF. The CDR3 nucleotides read TGTGCCAGCAGCTTTGAGCACTACGAGCAGTACTTC. The chain has TRBV5-6 and TRBJ2-7, with D uncertain. CDR1 is SGHDT, CDR2 YYEEEE, per germline. The CDR3 is 12 amino acids. The ends were cut back, 2 bases at V and 3 bases at J, with 6 bases in the middle.

The sample holds many counts of this clonotype. The CDR3 DNA reads TGTGCCAGCAGCCCGGACAGGGACGAGACCCAGTACTTC. Its translation is CASSPDRDETQYF. The chain uses TRBV7-3 and TRBJ2-5; 8 bases agree with TRBD1. The germline V gene encodes CDR1 SGHTA and CDR2 FQGTGA. The CDR3 covers 13 residues. The trim removed 5 bases at V and 5 bases at J, leaving 4 bases unmatched.

This clonotype was seen a few times. This rearrangement joins TRBV12-3 or TRBV12-4 to TRBJ2-1, with D perhaps TRBD2 (7 bases). The CDR3 has 16 amino acids. V was pared by 2 bases and J by 5 bases, with 16 bases between. DNA of the CDR3: TGTGCCAGCAGTTTAAGAGGGGGGGTCGGAGACAATGAGCAGTTCTTC. This sequence encodes CASSLRGGVGDNEQFF.

This clonotype was picked up a small number of times. The chain links TRBV2 to TRBJ2-1, with 8 bases that match TRBD2. Trimming cost V 6 bases and J 7 bases; bases outside gene matches: 11. Germline CDR1 and CDR2: SNHLY and FYNNEI. The CDR3 runs 15 residues. The CDR3 reads CASRPPERGPNEQFF. The CDR3, as DNA: TGTGCCAGCAGACCCCCCGAGCGGGGGCCTAATGAGCAGTTCTTC.

The chain recombines TRBV2 with TRBJ2-7; 7 bases are a match to TRBD1. Unmatched junction bases numbered 10, after V lost 10 bases and J lost 4 bases. The CDR3 is 13 amino acids. CDR1 is SNHLY, CDR2 FYNNEI, per germline. The CDR3 DNA is TGTGCCACCATAATCCGGGACAGTTACGAGCAGTACGTC. Translated, it gives CATIIRDSYEQYV.

This clonotype was seen more than once but under ten times. The genes are TRBV27 and TRBJ2-5, with a tentative D call TRBD2 (5 bases). V was trimmed by 7 bases and J by 7 bases, leaving 16 bases between them. The CDR3 is made up of 13 amino acids. Germline V gene data show CDR1 as MNHEY and CDR2 as SMNVEV (reference sequence). DNA of the CDR3: TGTGCCAGCACCAATAGCCACCGGGGGACCCAGTACTTC. It codes for CASTNSHRGTQYF.

This clonotype was found a few times. This chain links TRBV27 with TRBJ2-1, with D possibly TRBD1 on 7 matching bases. The length of the CDR3 is 13 residues. Trimming took off 6 bases at V and 8 bases at J, with 14 bases between the two ends. Germline V CDR1 and CDR2: MNHEY, SMNVEV (reference sequence). As DNA, the CDR3 is TGTGCCAGCAGACAGGGGTCGGGAGATGAGCAGTTCTTC. It codes for CASRQGSGDEQFF.

This clonotype appeared a few times. The rearrangement joins TRBV11-2 to TRBJ2-5, with 9 bases that match TRBD2. The V gene's germline CDR1 is SGHAT and CDR2 FQNNGV. V lost 5 bases and J lost 4; bases outside the gene matches: 17. The CDR3 length is 18 residues. In DNA form, the CDR3 reads TGTGCCAGCAGCCTTAGCGGGAGTACGCTCCGGTGGGGAGAGACCCAGTACTTC. Protein: CASSLSGSTLRWGETQYF. Complete variable domain (other parts from reference TRBV11-2 and TRBJ2-5): EAGVAQSPRYKIIEKRQSVAFWCNPISGHATLYWYQQILGQGPKLLIQFQNNGVVDDSQLPKDRFSAERLKGVDSTLKIQPAKLEDSAVYLCASSLSGSTLRWGETQYFGPGTRLLVL.

This clonotype has a handful of counts. An end of the junction does not agree with germline; a read error may underlie this. This chain connects TRBV7-7 to TRBJ2-7; 9 bases agree with TRBD1. The CDR3 spans 14 residues. Germline assignment: CDR1 SSHAT and CDR2 FNYEAQ (reference sequence). This CDR3 is CASSLTGGLNEQYF. For the CDR3, the DNA is TGTGCTAGCAGCTTGACAGGGGGTCTCAACGAGCAGTACTTC.

The chain employs TRBV7-2 and TRBJ1-6; 7 nucleotides line up with TRBD1. This CDR3 region has 12 residues. Germline values: CDR1 SGHTA, CDR2 FQGNSA. V shed 5 bases and J 14 bases; nucleotides not matched to a gene: 6. CDR3 in DNA: TGTGCCAGCAGCGACAGGGACGGGACCCTCCACTTT. Protein sequence: CASSDRDGTLHF. The variable domain in full, completed from reference TRBV7-2 and TRBJ1-6, reads GAGVSQSPSNKVTEKGKDVELRCDPISGHTALYWYRQSLGQGLEFLIYFQGNSAPDKSGLPSDRFSAERTGGSVSTLTIQRTQQEDSAVYLCASSDRDGTLHFGNGTRLTVT.

This chain links TRBV7-6 with TRBJ1-1, with D unclear. Germline V lookup: CDR1 SGHVS, CDR2 FNYEAQ. This CDR3 is 15 amino acids long. Trimming took off 1 base at V and 0 bases at J, with 9 bases between the two ends. The CDR3 coding sequence is TGTGCCAGCAGCTTAGAGGGCCCTATGAACACTGAAGCTTTCTTT. Its translation is CASSLEGPMNTEAFF.

This clonotype was found a few times. V and J are TRBV20-1 and TRBJ1-5; the D is unclear. This CDR3 has 14 residues. The germline CDR1 and CDR2 sequences are DFQATT and SNEGSKA (reference sequence). V was pared by 3 bases and J by 0 bases, with 9 bases between. In DNA form, the CDR3 reads TGCAGTGCTAGTCAGCAGAATAGCAATCAGCCCCAGCATTTT. This translates into CSASQQNSNQPQHF.

This clonotype occurred a few times. The chain uses TRBV29-1 and TRBJ2-5; no reliable D call. This CDR3 has 11 residues. CDR1 is SQVTM, CDR2 ANQGSEA, per germline. Trimming stripped 5 bases from V and 2 bases from J, with 6 bases between. The DNA of the CDR3 is TGCAGCGTTAGCCCACAAGAGACCCAGTACTTC. Encoded protein: CSVSPQETQYF.

This chain connects TRBV5-1 to TRBJ2-4, with D maybe TRBD1 (5 bases). The germline V gene has CDR1 SGHRS and CDR2 YFSETQ. This CDR3 has 14 residues. Between the trimmed V and J ends, which lost 1 base and 5 bases, there was a span of 10 bases. CDR3 region: CASSLMGLENIQYF. DNA for the CDR3: TGCGCCAGCAGCTTGATGGGGCTGGAAAACATTCAGTACTTC.

This clonotype was detected many times. V usage is TRBV10-3 and J usage is TRBJ2-5; D may be TRBD2 (6 bases). V lost 6 bases and J 3 bases, leaving 14 bases between the germline ends. There are 14 residues in the CDR3. Looked up from germline, CDR1 is ENHRY and CDR2 is SYGVKD. The CDR3 spells CAISGIGGEETQYF. The CDR3 DNA is TGTGCCATCAGCGGGATCGGGGGTGAAGAGACCCAGTACTTC.

The chain recombines TRBV19 with TRBJ2-2; D gene ambiguous. The CDR3 is 13 amino acids. The V and J ends lost 5 bases and 4 bases respectively, with 8 bases between them. Germline V gene data show CDR1 as LNHDA and CDR2 as SQIVND (reference sequence). The CDR3 DNA is TGTGCCAGTAGTGGTAGTCTCACCGGGGAGCTGTTTTTT. The encoded protein is CASSGSLTGELFF. Based on the CDR3 plus reference TRBV19 and TRBJ2-2, the full variable domain is DGGITQSPKYLFRKEGQNVTLSCEQNLNHDAMYWYRQDPGQGLRLIYYSQIVNDFQKGDIAEGYSVSREKKESFPLTVTSAQKNPTAFYLCASSGSLTGELFFGEGSRLTVL.

V is TRBV29-1 and J is TRBJ2-7; D is unclear. The CDR3 contains 14 residues. Deletions cut 1 base from V and 0 bases from J, with 10 bases between. The germline CDR1 and CDR2 sequences are SQVTM and ANQGSEA. CDR3 coding DNA: TGCAGCGTTGAAGTTGTAGGCAGCTCCTACGAGCAGTACTTC. Protein: CSVEVVGSSYEQYF.

This chain connects TRBV29-1 to TRBJ2-7, with 10 bases identical to TRBD1. V shed 7 bases and J 7 bases; nucleotides not matched to a gene: 7. The CDR3 length is 12 residues. Germline V gene sequence: CDR1 SQVTM, CDR2 ANQGSEA. The CDR3 loop reads CSAGQGDGEQYF. CDR3 sequence (DNA): TGCAGCGCCGGACAGGGGGATGGGGAGCAGTACTTC.

This clonotype was counted only a few times. J is TRBJ1-2 and V is TRBV9; 9 bases map to TRBD1. V lost 6 bases and J lost 2; bases outside the gene matches: 2. Germline CDR1 is SGDLS and CDR2 is YYNGEE. This CDR3 has 13 amino acids. The CDR3 loop is CASTGTGNYGYTF. The CDR3 nucleotides are TGTGCCAGCACCGGGACAGGGAACTATGGCTACACCTTC. The whole variable domain, filled in from reference TRBV9 and TRBJ1-2, reads DSGVTQTPKHLITATGQRVTLRCSPRSGDLSVYWYQQSLDQGLQFLIQYYNGEERAKGNILERFSAQQFPDLHSELNLSSLELGDSALYFCASTGTGNYGYTFGSGTRLTVV.

The chain is built from TRBV11-2 and TRBJ2-7; D not certain. The V end was cut by 2 bases, the J end by 2 bases, with 10 bases between. Per germline, CDR1 SGHAT and CDR2 FQNNGV. The CDR3 spans 14 residues. The chain's CDR3 is CASSLSSDAYEQYF. CDR3 sequence (DNA): TGTGCCAGCAGCTTAAGTTCAGATGCCTACGAGCAGTACTTC.

This chain links TRBV5-1 with TRBJ1-1; a possible D gene is TRBD1 (5 bases). Trimming cost V 3 bases and J 11 bases, with 14 bases left between them. Germline V gives CDR1 SGHRS, CDR2 YFSETQ. CDR3 length: 12 residues. The CDR3 nucleotides read TGCGCCAGCAGCTCAAGGGGTCTCGACGCTTTCTTT. Translation gives CASSSRGLDAFF.

The chain has TRBV4-2 and TRBJ1-3; TRBD1 matches 10 bases. Germline V lookup: CDR1 LGHNA, CDR2 YNFKEQ. This CDR3 comprises 13 residues. The V segment lost 8 bases and the J segment 4 bases; nucleotides outside the gene matches: 2. For the CDR3, the DNA is TGTGCCAGCGGGACAGGGGAGGGAAACACCATATATTTT. It encodes CASGTGEGNTIYF.

The rearrangement uses TRBV19 and TRBJ2-7, with 9 bases aligning to TRBD1. Germline V gene sequence: CDR1 LNHDA, CDR2 SQIVND (reference sequence). V was pared by 6 bases and J by 3 bases, with 6 bases of the junction left unmatched. This CDR3 region has 14 residues. CDR3 in amino acids: CASRPPGQGYEQYF. The DNA of the CDR3 is TGTGCCAGTAGGCCCCCGGGACAGGGCTACGAGCAGTACTTC.

V usage is TRBV7-3 and J usage is TRBJ2-1, with 7 bases that match TRBD2. Unmatched junction bases numbered 5, after V lost 3 bases and J lost 3 bases. Germline CDR1 SGHTA, CDR2 FQGTGA. This CDR3 is 15 amino acids long. CDR3 in amino acids: CASSFVASGYNEQFF. The DNA of the CDR3 is TGTGCCAGCAGCTTCGTGGCTAGCGGCTACAATGAGCAGTTCTTC.